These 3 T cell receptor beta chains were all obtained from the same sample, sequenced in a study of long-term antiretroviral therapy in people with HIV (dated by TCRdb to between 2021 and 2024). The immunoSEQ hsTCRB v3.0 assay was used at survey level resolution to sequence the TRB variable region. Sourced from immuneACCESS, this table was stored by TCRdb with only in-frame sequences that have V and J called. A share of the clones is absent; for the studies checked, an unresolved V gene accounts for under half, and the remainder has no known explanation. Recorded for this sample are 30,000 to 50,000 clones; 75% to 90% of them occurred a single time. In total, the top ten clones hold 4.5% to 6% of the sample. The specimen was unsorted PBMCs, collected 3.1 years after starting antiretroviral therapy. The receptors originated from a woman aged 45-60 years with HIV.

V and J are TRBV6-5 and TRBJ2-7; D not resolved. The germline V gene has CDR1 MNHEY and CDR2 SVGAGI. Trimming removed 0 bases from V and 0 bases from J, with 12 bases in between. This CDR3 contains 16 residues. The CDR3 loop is CASSYSVRTFSYEQYF. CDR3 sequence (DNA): TGTGCCAGCAGTTACTCAGTCCGGACCTTCTCCTACGAGCAGTACTTC.

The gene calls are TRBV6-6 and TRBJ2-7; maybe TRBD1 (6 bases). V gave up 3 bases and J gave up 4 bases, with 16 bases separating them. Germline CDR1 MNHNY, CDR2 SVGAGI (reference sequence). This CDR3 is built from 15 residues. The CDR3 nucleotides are TGTGCCAGCAGTTATCAGCGAGGGGGTGGGTACGAGCAGTACTTC. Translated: CASSYQRGGGYEQYF.

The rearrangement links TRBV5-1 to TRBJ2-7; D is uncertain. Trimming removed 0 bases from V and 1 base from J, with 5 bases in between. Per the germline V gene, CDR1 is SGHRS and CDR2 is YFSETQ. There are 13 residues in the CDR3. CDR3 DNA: TGCGCCAGCAGCTTGGCAGGATCCTACGAGCAGTACTTC. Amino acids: CASSLAGSYEQYF.